These 31 T cell receptor beta chains originate from one sample sequenced in a study of cytomegalovirus exposure and HLA in healthy donors. 60 Vbeta and 13 Jbeta primers were used in PCR. The data were produced by immunoSEQ multiplex PCR, yet TCRdb's version contains in-frame clones alone and is incomplete. The sample has about 120,000 clones, 60% to 85% seen once. Source material: PBMCs. The receptors shown here come from a woman in her 30s in good health and CMV-seronegative.

This clone has only one observation. CDR3 nucleotides: TGTGCCAGCAGCCAGGGGCTGTCGAACACTGAAGCTTTCTTT. It specifies CASSQGLSNTEAFF. The V call is TRBV7-8, the J call TRBJ1-1; D perhaps matches TRBD1 (6 bases). The CDR3 is made up of 14 amino acids. Germline V gene sequence: CDR1 SGHVS, CDR2 FQNEAQ. Deletions cut 5 bases from V and 1 base from J, with 11 bases between.

This chain uses TRBV28 with TRBJ1-5, with D unresolved. Germline lookup yields CDR1 MDHEN and CDR2 SYDVKM. There are 12 residues in the CDR3. The germline V and J ends were trimmed by 6 bases and 2 bases, with 5 bases remaining between them. The CDR3 nucleotides are TGTGCCAGCAGGTCAGGCAATCAGCCCCAGCATTTT. Translated, it gives CASRSGNQPQHF.

This clone was counted once. V usage is TRBV2 and J usage is TRBJ2-3; 9 nucleotides line up with TRBD2. The CDR3 runs 16 residues. CDR1 is SNHLY and CDR2 is FYNNEI in the germline V gene. J was trimmed by 2 bases and V by 2 bases; bases with no gene match: 5. The CDR3 DNA reads as TGTGCCAGCAGTGAATCGAAGCGGGAGGCCACAGATACGCAGTATTTT. Protein: CASSESKREATDTQYF.

The chain recombines TRBV27 with TRBJ2-7, with D maybe TRBD2 (6 bases). The ends were cut back, 6 bases at V and 7 bases at J, with 13 bases in the middle. The CDR3 sequence is 12 residues long. Germline V gene data show CDR1 as MNHEY and CDR2 as SMNVEV (reference sequence). The CDR3 spells CASRNWGDEQYF. CDR3 coding DNA: TGTGCCAGCAGGAATTGGGGGGATGAGCAGTACTTC.

About this clone itself: Distinct nucleotide sequences in the sample also encode this CDR3. The chain carries TRBV7-9 and TRBJ1-1; 10 bases line up with TRBD1. The CDR3 is 14 residues long. Germline V gene data show CDR1 as SEHNR and CDR2 as FQNEAQ (reference sequence). V dropped 1 base and J dropped 5; count of bases not matched to a gene: 1. The CDR3 DNA reads as TGTGCCAGCAGCTTAGTGGGACAGGGGACTGAAGCTTTCTTT. Residues: CASSLVGQGTEAFF.

The rearrangement links TRBV5-1 to TRBJ2-5; 9 bases are a match to TRBD1. In germline, CDR1 is SGHRS, CDR2 YFSETQ. J gave up 2 bases and V 4 bases, and 3 bases lay outside the gene matches. The CDR3 consists of 14 residues. The CDR3 here is CASSTDRGQETQYF. In DNA, the CDR3 is TGCGCCAGCAGCACCGACAGGGGGCAAGAGACCCAGTACTTC.

The chain joins TRBV6-1 to TRBJ1-2; a possible D gene is TRBD1 (6 bases). This CDR3 contains 15 residues. CDR1 MNHNS and CDR2 SASEGT come from the germline V gene. The V end was cut by 6 bases, the J end by 7 bases, with 21 bases between. The CDR3 bases are TGTGCCAGCAGAAGCGGGGGAGGGGGAAGCGGTGGCTACACCTTC. It specifies CASRSGGGGSGGYTF.

The chain links TRBV27 to TRBJ1-6; D remains unclear. This CDR3 is 12 amino acids long. V lost 3 bases, J lost 7 bases, and 4 bases lay in between. Germline assignment: CDR1 MNHEY and CDR2 SMNVEV (reference sequence). The CDR3: CASSFLNSPLHF. DNA for the CDR3: TGTGCCAGCAGTTTCCTCAATTCACCCCTCCACTTT.

This chain links TRBV7-2 with TRBJ2-7; 9 positions agree with TRBD1. Germline V gene sequence: CDR1 SGHTA, CDR2 FQGNSA. The CDR3 runs to 16 residues. V lost 5 bases to trimming and J lost 0 bases; unmatched junction nucleotides: 8. In DNA form, the CDR3 reads TGTGCCAGCAGCCCCAGACAGGGGGTCGGCTCCTACGAGCAGTACTTC. Translated, it gives CASSPRQGVGSYEQYF. The entire variable domain, with the rest obtained from reference TRBV7-2 and TRBJ2-7, is as follows: GAGVSQSPSNKVTEKGKDVELRCDPISGHTALYWYRQSLGQGLEFLIYFQGNSAPDKSGLPSDRFSAERTGGSVSTLTIQRTQQEDSAVYLCASSPRQGVGSYEQYFGPGTRLTVT.

The rearrangement links TRBV29-1 to TRBJ1-2, with D uncertain. CDR1 is SQVTM, CDR2 ANQGSEA, per germline. The CDR3 contains 13 residues. Trimming left V 3 bases short and J 5 bases short, with 13 bases between. CDR3 DNA: TGCAGCGTTGACGGCCTCCTAGGATATGGCTACACCTTC. Amino acids: CSVDGLLGYGYTF.

The CDR3 DNA reads as TGCAGCGTTCAGGACAGGGCCGGCGGGAGACTGTTTTTT. This translates into CSVQDRAGGRLFF. The genes are TRBV29-1 and TRBJ1-4; 8 bases map to TRBD1. The germline V gene encodes CDR1 SQVTM and CDR2 ANQGSEA. J was trimmed by 13 bases and V by 5 bases; bases with no gene match: 12. This CDR3 region has 13 residues. Full variable domain (rest looked up from reference TRBV29-1 and TRBJ1-4): SAVISQKPSRDICQRGTSLTIQCQVDSQVTMMFWYRQQPGQSLTLIATANQGSEATYESGFVIDKFPISRPNLTFSTLTVSNMSPEDSSIYLCSVQDRAGGRLFFGSGTQLSVL.

This clone was counted only a few times. The V call is TRBV13, the J call TRBJ2-3; 10 positions match TRBD2. In germline, CDR1 is PRHDT, CDR2 FYEKMQ (reference sequence). Trimming took 4 bases from V and 5 from J; bases not matched to a gene: 3. This CDR3 has 14 residues. The DNA for the CDR3 is TGTGCCAGCAGCTCGCGACTAGCGGGAGATACGCAGTATTTT. Its translation: CASSSRLAGDTQYF.

The J gene is TRBJ1-4, the V gene TRBV6-6; D gene uncertain. With 11 bases removed from V and 0 bases from J, the gap between germline ends came to 13 bases. The CDR3 consists of 14 residues. Germline-derived CDR1 and CDR2 are MNHNY and SVGAGI (reference sequence). CDR3 in amino acids: CAAQAGATNEKLFF. DNA of the CDR3: TGTGCCGCCCAAGCCGGTGCAACTAATGAAAAACTGTTTTTT.

This chain joins TRBV6-5 and TRBJ2-2; the match to TRBD1 covers 9 bases. V was pared by 4 bases and J by 4 bases, with 4 bases of the junction left unmatched. The CDR3 is 15 residues long. The V gene's germline CDR1 is MNHEY and CDR2 SVGAGI. Here the CDR3 reads CASSSQGASTGELFF. CDR3 nucleotides: TGTGCCAGCAGTTCACAGGGGGCTAGCACCGGGGAGCTGTTTTTT.

Only a few counts were recorded for this clone. The chain is built from TRBV7-6 and TRBJ2-2, with unresolved D. Between the trimmed V and J ends, which lost 6 bases and 2 bases, there was a span of 10 bases. Germline V gene lookup returns CDR1 SGHVS and CDR2 FNYEAQ. The CDR3 totals 14 residues. CDR3 nucleotides: TGTGCCAGCAGAGATACACCTAACACCGGGGAGCTGTTTTTT. The encoded protein is CASRDTPNTGELFF.

This clone was counted a few times. This rearrangement joins TRBV6-5 to TRBJ2-7; a weak D match, TRBD1 (5 bases). Trimming removed 4 bases from V and 5 bases from J, with 15 bases in between. Germline V lookup: CDR1 MNHEY, CDR2 SVGAGI. CDR3 size: 14 residues. This CDR3 is CASSLDNLNNEQYF. The CDR3 DNA is TGTGCCAGCAGTTTGGACAATCTGAACAACGAGCAGTACTTC.

The rearrangement uses TRBV7-9 and TRBJ2-1, with 9 bases identical to TRBD2. After removal of 5 bases from V and 5 bases from J, the junction contained 10 bases not matched to a gene. Germline assignment: CDR1 SEHNR and CDR2 FQNEAQ (reference sequence). The CDR3 has 16 amino acids. CDR3 DNA: TGTGCCAGCAGCGAGAGATTGGGACTAGCTCACAATGAGCAGTTCTTC. Its protein product is CASSERLGLAHNEQFF.

This rearrangement joins TRBV14 to TRBJ1-2; D is ambiguous. V was pared by 3 bases and J by 6 bases, with 8 bases between. The CDR3 spans 12 residues. Germline assignment: CDR1 SGHDN and CDR2 FVKESK. The CDR3 sequence is CASSHSGNGYTF. The DNA of the CDR3 is TGTGCCAGCAGCCATTCGGGTAATGGCTACACCTTC. The whole variable domain, filled in from reference TRBV14 and TRBJ1-2, reads EAGVTQFPSHSVIEKGQTVTLRCDPISGHDNLYWYRRVMGKEIKFLLHFVKESKQDESGMPNNRFLAERTGGTYSTLKVQPAELEDSGVYFCASSHSGNGYTFGSGTRLTVV.

This clone occurred once. The chain links TRBV27 to TRBJ2-5; D not certain. Germline V gene data show CDR1 as MNHEY and CDR2 as SMNVEV (reference sequence). Trimming removed 3 bases from V and 0 bases from J, with 2 bases in between. This CDR3 is built from 12 residues. The CDR3 spells CASSFDQETQYF. In DNA, the CDR3 is TGTGCCAGCAGTTTCGACCAAGAGACCCAGTACTTC.

CDR3 sequence reads: CASSLTEDRGEQYF. In DNA, the CDR3 is TGTGCCAGCAGCTTAACCGAGGACAGGGGCGAGCAGTACTTC. The rearrangement links TRBV7-3 to TRBJ2-7; TRBD1 matches 9 bases. With V trimmed by 0 bases and J by 6 bases, 3 bases remained unmatched. The CDR3 spans 14 residues. Germline V lookup: CDR1 SGHTA, CDR2 FQGTGA.

The chain carries TRBV9 and TRBJ2-1; weak D call: TRBD1 (6 bases). The CDR3 length is 16 residues. Looked up from germline, CDR1 is SGDLS and CDR2 is YYNGEE. Deletions cut 0 bases from V and 3 bases from J, with 13 bases between. This CDR3 is CASSVVGQGIYNEQFF. In nucleotides, the CDR3 is TGTGCCAGCAGCGTAGTAGGGCAGGGGATCTACAATGAGCAGTTCTTC.

V gene TRBV5-1 combines with J gene TRBJ2-7; TRBD2 matches at 10 bases. CDR1 and CDR2 from the germline V gene are SGHRS and YFSETQ. Losses at the gene ends were 0 bases for V and 3 bases for J; bases not matched to a gene: 9. This CDR3 is 17 amino acids long. The CDR3 region is CASSLDQRGGRDYEQYF. CDR3 bases: TGCGCCAGCAGCTTGGACCAGCGGGGGGGCCGGGACTACGAGCAGTACTTC.

This clone was seen only a few times. This chain joins TRBV9 and TRBJ1-4; D remains unclear. The germline V gene has CDR1 SGDLS and CDR2 YYNGEE. The CDR3 has 14 residues. Trimming left V 0 bases short and J 4 bases short, with 7 bases between. DNA for the CDR3: TGTGCCAGCAGCGTAGGGAACAGTAATGAAAAACTGTTTTTT. Its translation is CASSVGNSNEKLFF.

J is TRBJ2-7 and V is TRBV23-1; tentative D call: TRBD1 (7 bases). TRBV23-1 is an ORF for which the function is uncertain. The CDR3 consists of 16 residues. Trimming took off 7 bases at V and 4 bases at J, with 23 bases between the two ends. CDR3 DNA: TGCGCCAGCACTAGCGAGTGGGGACAGATCCTTTACGAGCAGTACTTC. As protein: CASTSEWGQILYEQYF.

The chain recombines TRBV7-2 with TRBJ2-2; 8 nucleotides align to TRBD1. The germline CDR1 and CDR2 sequences are SGHTA and FQGNSA. CDR3 length: 16 residues. After removal of 5 bases from V and 0 bases from J, the junction contained 5 bases not matched to a gene. The CDR3 DNA reads as TGTGCCAGCAGCCCTTGGACAGGGACGAACACCGGGGAGCTGTTTTTT. This encodes CASSPWTGTNTGELFF.

The chain carries TRBV7-3 and TRBJ2-3, with 7 positions matching TRBD2. This CDR3 contains 15 residues. V lost 1 base, J lost 3 bases, and 4 bases stayed unmatched. CDR1 is SGHTA and CDR2 is FQGTGA in the germline V gene. CDR3 protein: CASSLRGGETDTQYF. The CDR3 DNA is TGTGCCAGCAGCTTAAGGGGGGGGGAAACAGATACGCAGTATTTT. The full variable domain, with the rest looked up from reference TRBV7-3 and TRBJ2-3, is GAGVSQTPSNKVTEKGKYVELRCDPISGHTALYWYRQSLGQGPEFLIYFQGTGAADDSGLPNDRFFAVRPEGSVSTLKIQRTERGDSAVYLCASSLRGGETDTQYFGPGTRLTVL.

The sample holds a few counts of this clone. J is TRBJ2-3 and V is TRBV28; 10 nucleotides match TRBD1. This CDR3 comprises 16 residues. Per the germline V gene, CDR1 is MDHEN and CDR2 is SYDVKM. V shed 0 bases and J 8 bases; nucleotides not matched to a gene: 8. The CDR3 DNA reads as TGTGCCAGCAGTTTATGGGGGACAGGGGTTGCGGTTACGCAGTATTTT. Translation gives CASSLWGTGVAVTQYF.

The chain has TRBV7-9 and TRBJ2-4; a weak D match, TRBD2 (7 bases). This CDR3 comprises 16 residues. The V gene lost 4 bases and the J gene lost 0 bases, with 13 bases spanning the gap. The germline V gene encodes CDR1 SEHNR and CDR2 FQNEAQ (reference sequence). As DNA, the CDR3 is TGTGCCAGCAGCTACGAAAGGGGGGGAGCCAAAAACATTCAGTACTTC. Protein sequence: CASSYERGGAKNIQYF.

This clone was detected only a few times. The chain joins TRBV7-2 to TRBJ2-1; a possible D gene is TRBD1 (6 bases). The germline V gene has CDR1 SGHTA and CDR2 FQGNSA. V was clipped by 5 bases and J by 5 bases, with 22 bases between them. There are 17 residues in the CDR3. CDR3 loop: CASSAKVGGQRDNEQFF. The CDR3 DNA follows: TGTGCCAGCAGCGCGAAGGTAGGGGGACAAAGGGACAATGAGCAGTTCTTC.

The V and J genes are TRBV7-9 and TRBJ2-1; the D gene is possibly TRBD2 (5 bases). Germline loops: CDR1 SEHNR, CDR2 FQNEAQ (reference sequence). The CDR3 covers 15 residues. The V gene lost 3 bases and the J gene lost 6 bases, with 15 bases spanning the gap. The CDR3 DNA reads TGTGCCAGCAGCTTCGTCCAGTCACGGGGCAATGAGCAGTTCTTC. Translated: CASSFVQSRGNEQFF. The full variable domain, its missing parts supplied by reference TRBV7-9 and TRBJ2-1, is DTGVSQNPRHKITKRGQNVTFRCDPISEHNRLYWYRQTLGQGPEFLTYFQNEAQLEKSRLLSDRFSAERPKGSFSTLEIQRTEQGDSAMYLCASSFVQSRGNEQFFGPGTRLTVL.

Only a few counts were recorded for this clone. The chain employs TRBV28 and TRBJ2-7; no clear D gene. Germline CDR1 MDHEN, CDR2 SYDVKM. The CDR3 totals 14 residues. Trimming took 4 bases from V and 2 from J, leaving 12 bases between them. CDR3 in amino acids: CASSSRILTYEQYF. The CDR3 nucleotides are TGTGCCAGCAGTTCCAGGATCCTTACCTACGAGCAGTACTTC.